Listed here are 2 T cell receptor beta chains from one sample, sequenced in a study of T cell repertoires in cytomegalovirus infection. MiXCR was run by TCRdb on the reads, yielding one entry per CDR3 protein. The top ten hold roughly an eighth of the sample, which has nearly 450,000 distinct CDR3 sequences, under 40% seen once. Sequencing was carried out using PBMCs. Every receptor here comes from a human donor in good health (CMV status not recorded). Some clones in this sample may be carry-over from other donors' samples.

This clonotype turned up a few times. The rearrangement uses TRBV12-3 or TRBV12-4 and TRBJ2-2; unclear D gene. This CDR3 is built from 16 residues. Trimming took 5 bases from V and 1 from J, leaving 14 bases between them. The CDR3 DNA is TGTGCCAGCAGTCAAATTGGCAGCATGAACACCGGGGAGCTGTTTTTT. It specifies CASSQIGSMNTGELFF.

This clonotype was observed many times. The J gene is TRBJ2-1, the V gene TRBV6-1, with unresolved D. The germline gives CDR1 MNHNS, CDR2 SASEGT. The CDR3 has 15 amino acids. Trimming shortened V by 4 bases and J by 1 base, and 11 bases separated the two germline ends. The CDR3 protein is CASSVEASSYNEQFF. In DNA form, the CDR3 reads TGTGCCAGCAGTGTTGAGGCATCGTCCTACAATGAGCAGTTCTTC.